This TCR beta chain was sequenced for a study of blood T cell repertoires in COVID-19 (dated by TCRdb to the early 2020s). With regard to the full study: The collaborator samples originated in the United States, Italy and Spain and spanned the acute and convalescent phases of COVID-19. The material from the prospective study consisted of cDNA or gDNA derived from T cells, B-cell-depleted T cells, or PBMCs. Subjects who had been exposed to COVID-19, were actively infected with it, or had recovered from it provided the deeply sampled blood TCRbeta repertoires that made up the dataset. The repertoires were released in a freely available public database intended as a resource for research on the immune response to SARS-CoV-2. Samples came from the ongoing ImmuneRACE study (first 160 participants) plus 1,254 subjects from 6 global collaborators. A de-identified subject ID, COVID-19 status, age in years and sex were almost always included in the sample metadata. Where available, HLA class I and class II types were taken from metadata supplied by the sample provider and were not determined by assay-based typing. Study-level results and caveats: Clinical and demographic metadata were provided uncurated, with the amount varying by source and participant.

TCRbeta CDR3 regions were amplified from genomic DNA using the immunoSEQ Assay, a bias-controlled multiplex PCR. As for the authors' bioinformatics: Within the assay, amplification of reference gene primers was used to estimate how many nucleated cells each sample contained. To quantify the absolute abundance of each unique TCRbeta CDR3 rearrangement, sequence reads were collapsed and filtered. For each sample, productive Simpson clonality was calculated as the square root of Simpson's diversity index across productive rearrangements. Drawn from immuneACCESS, this table holds only the in-frame rearrangements with V and J called that TCRdb kept. Clones are partly lost; checked studies trace under half to an unresolved V gene and leave the rest unexplained. From that table come the V and J calls and clone size; the DNA was used to work out D and trimming. This sample comprises a few hundred thousand clones, about 88% of them detected only once. The ten largest account for approximately 3.8% of the sample.

Concerning this clone: Its cognate antigen has yet to be identified. Qualities for individual bases were not recorded, and no much larger clone is one base off.

Samples from volunteer blood donors who had recovered from COVID-19 were contributed by a second Seattle source. Whole blood was collected in K2EDTA tubes by collaborating institutions according to the institutions' own protocols. For TCRbeta analysis, collaborators shipped samples as frozen whole blood, isolated PBMCs, or DNA extracted from either of those sample types. Via the germline V gene, CDR1 is SGHTA and CDR2 FQGNSA. From the cysteine up to the phenylalanine, the CDR3 has a length of 14 residues. The read is trimmed to its CDR3 DNA, 42 bases read in frame from base 1. V loses 5 bases at its end and J loses 7 bases; junction bases beyond the gene matches: 7.

The TCR was taken from a man aged 55 to 70 who had recovered from COVID-19. Recombination joined TRBV7-2 with TRBJ2-1; 8 bases in the middle match TRBD1. Specimen: peripheral blood. CDR3 sequence: CASSPRTGWNEQFF. Read as DNA, the sequence is TGTGCCAGCAGCCCCCGGACAGGGTGGAATGAGCAGTTCTTC.